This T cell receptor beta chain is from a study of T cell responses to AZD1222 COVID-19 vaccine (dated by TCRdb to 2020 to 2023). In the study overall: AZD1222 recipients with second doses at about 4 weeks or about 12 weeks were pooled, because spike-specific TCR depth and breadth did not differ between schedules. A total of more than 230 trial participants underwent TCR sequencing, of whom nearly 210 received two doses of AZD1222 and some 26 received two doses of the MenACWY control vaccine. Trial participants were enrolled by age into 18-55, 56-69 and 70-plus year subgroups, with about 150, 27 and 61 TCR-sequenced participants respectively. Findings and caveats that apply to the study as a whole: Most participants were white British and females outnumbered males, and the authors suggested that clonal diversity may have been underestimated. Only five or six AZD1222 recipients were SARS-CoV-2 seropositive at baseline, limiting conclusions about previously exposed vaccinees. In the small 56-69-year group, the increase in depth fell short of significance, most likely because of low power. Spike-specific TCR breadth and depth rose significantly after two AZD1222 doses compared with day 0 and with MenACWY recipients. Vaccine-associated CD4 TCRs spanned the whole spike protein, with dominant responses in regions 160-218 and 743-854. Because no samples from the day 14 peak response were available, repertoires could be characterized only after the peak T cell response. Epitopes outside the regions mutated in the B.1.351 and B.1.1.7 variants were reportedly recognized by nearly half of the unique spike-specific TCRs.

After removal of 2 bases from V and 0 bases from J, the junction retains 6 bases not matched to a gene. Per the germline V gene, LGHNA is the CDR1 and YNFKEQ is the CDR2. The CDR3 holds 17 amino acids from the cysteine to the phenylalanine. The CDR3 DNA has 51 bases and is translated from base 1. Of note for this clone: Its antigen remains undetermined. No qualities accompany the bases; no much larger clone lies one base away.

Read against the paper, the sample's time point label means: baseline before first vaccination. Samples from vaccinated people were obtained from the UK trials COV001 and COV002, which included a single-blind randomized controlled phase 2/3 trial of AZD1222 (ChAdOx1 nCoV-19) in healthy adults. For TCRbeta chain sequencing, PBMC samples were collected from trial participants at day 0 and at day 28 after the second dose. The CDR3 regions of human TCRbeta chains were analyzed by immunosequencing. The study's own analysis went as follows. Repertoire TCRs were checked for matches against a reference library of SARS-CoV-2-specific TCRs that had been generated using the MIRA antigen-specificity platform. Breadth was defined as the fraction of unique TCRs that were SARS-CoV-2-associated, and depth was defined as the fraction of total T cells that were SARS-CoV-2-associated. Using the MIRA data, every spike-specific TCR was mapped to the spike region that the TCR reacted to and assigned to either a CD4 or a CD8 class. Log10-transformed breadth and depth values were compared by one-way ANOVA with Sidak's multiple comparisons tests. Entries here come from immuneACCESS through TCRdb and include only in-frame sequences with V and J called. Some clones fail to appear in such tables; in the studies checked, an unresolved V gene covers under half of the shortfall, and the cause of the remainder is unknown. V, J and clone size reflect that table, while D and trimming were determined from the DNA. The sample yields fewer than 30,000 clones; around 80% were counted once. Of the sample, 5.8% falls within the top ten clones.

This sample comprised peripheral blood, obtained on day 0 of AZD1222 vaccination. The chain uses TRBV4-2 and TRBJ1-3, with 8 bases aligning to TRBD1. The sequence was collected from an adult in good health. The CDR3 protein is CASSQLTGGPSGNTIYF. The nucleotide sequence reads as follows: TGTGCCAGCAGCCAACTCACAGGGGGACCCTCTGGAAACACCATATATTTT.